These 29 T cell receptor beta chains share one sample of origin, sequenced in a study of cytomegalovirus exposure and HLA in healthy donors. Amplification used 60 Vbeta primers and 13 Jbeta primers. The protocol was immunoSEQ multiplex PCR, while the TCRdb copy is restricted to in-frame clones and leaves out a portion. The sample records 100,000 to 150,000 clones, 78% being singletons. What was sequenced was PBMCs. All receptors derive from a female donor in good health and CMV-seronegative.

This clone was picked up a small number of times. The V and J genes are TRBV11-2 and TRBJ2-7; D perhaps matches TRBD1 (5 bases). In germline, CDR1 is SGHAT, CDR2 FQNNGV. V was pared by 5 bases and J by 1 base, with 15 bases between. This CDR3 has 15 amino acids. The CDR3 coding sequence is TGTGCCAGCAGCCTGACAGCCCTCGATTCCTACGAGCAGTACTTC. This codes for CASSLTALDSYEQYF.

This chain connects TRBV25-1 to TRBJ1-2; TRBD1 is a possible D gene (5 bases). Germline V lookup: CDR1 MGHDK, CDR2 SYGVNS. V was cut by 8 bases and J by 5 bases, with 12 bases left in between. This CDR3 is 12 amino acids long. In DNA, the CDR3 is TGTGCCAGCGCAGACAGCTTTTATGGCTACACCTTC. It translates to CASADSFYGYTF.

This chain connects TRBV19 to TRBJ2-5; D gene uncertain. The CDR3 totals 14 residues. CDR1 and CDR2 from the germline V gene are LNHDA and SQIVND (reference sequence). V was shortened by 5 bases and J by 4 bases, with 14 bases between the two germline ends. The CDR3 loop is CASSQRQRRETQYF. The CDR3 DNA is TGTGCCAGTAGTCAGAGGCAGAGGAGAGAGACCCAGTACTTC.

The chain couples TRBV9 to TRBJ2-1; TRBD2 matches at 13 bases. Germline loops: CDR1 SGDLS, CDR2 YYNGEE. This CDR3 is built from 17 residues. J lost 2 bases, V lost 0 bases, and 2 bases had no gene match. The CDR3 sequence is CASSVATSGRPYNEQFF. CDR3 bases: TGTGCCAGCAGCGTAGCGACTAGCGGGAGGCCCTACAATGAGCAGTTCTTC.

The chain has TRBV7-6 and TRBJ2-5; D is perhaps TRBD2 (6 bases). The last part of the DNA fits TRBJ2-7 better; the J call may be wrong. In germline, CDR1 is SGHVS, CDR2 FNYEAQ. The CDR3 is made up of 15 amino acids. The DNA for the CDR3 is TGTGCCAGCAGCTCCCGGGACTCGCCCTCCTACGAGCAGTACTTC. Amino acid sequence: CASSSRDSPSYEQYF.

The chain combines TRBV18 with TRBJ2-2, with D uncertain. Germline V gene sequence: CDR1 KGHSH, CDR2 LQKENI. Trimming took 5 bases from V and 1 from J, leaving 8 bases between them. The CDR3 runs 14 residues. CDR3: CASSFSLNTGELFF. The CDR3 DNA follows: TGTGCCAGCTCATTTTCGTTGAACACCGGGGAGCTGTTTTTT.

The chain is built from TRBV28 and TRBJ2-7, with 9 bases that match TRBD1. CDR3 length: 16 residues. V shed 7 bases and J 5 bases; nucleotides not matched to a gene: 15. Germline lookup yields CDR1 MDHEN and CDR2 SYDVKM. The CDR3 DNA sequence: TGTGCCAGCACCTTCCCTGGGGGGACAGGGCTCCACGAGCAGTACTTC. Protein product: CASTFPGGTGLHEQYF.

The CDR3: CASSMTSGTGETQYF. CDR3 DNA: TGCGCCAGCAGCATGACTAGCGGGACGGGGGAGACCCAGTACTTC. The V gene is TRBV5-1, the J gene TRBJ2-5; the match to TRBD2 covers 11 bases. V lost 4 bases to trimming and J lost 5 bases; unmatched junction nucleotides: 7. The CDR3 totals 15 residues. Germline assignment: CDR1 SGHRS and CDR2 YFSETQ.

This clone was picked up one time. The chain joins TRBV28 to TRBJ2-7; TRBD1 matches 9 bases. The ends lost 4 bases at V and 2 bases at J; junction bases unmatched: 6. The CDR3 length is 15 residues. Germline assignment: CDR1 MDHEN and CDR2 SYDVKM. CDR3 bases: TGTGCCAGCAGTTCCATGACAGGGGGTGCCTACGAGCAGTACTTC. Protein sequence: CASSSMTGGAYEQYF.

CDR3 nucleotides: TGTGCCAGCAGCTCCCTCCGGGTAGCGGGAAGGCTCGAGCAGTACTTC. It is translated as CASSSLRVAGRLEQYF. The V and J genes are TRBV11-2 and TRBJ2-7; 8 bases line up with TRBD2. The V and J ends lost 4 bases and 6 bases, in that order; junction bases with no gene match: 14. The CDR3 covers 16 residues. Germline CDR1 is SGHAT and CDR2 is FQNNGV.

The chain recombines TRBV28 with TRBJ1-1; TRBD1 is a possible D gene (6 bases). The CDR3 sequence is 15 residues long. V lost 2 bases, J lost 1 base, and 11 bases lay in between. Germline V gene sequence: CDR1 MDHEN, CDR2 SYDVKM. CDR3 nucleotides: TGTGCCAGCAGTTTACAGGGGCCAGCGAACACTGAAGCTTTCTTT. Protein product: CASSLQGPANTEAFF.

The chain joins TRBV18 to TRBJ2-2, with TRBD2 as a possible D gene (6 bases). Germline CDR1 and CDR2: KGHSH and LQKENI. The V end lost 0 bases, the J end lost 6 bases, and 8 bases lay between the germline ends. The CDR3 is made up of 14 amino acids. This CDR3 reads CASSPPGRSGELFF. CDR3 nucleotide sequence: TGTGCCAGCTCACCACCAGGGAGGTCCGGGGAGCTGTTTTTT.

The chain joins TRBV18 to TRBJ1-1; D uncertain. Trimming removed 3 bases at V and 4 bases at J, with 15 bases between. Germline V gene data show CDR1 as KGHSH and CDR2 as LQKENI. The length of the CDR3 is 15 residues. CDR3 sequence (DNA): TGTGCCAGCTCACCGAGTGAGGGCGGGAGCACTGAAGCTTTCTTT. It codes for CASSPSEGGSTEAFF.

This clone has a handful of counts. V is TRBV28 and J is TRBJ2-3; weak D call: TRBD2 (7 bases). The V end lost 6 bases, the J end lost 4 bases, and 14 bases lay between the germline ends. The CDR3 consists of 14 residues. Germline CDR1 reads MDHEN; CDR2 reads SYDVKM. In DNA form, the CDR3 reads TGTGCCAGCAGGATAGGGGGGGCGGCAGATACGCAGTATTTT. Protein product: CASRIGGAADTQYF.

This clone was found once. The CDR3 DNA follows: TGCGCCAGCAGCTTGGGCCTAGCGGGAGGAGGGGCAGAGACCCAGTACTTC. The encoded protein is CASSLGLAGGGAETQYF. The chain links TRBV5-1 to TRBJ2-5; 11 bases line up with TRBD2. V shed 0 bases and J 4 bases; nucleotides not matched to a gene: 8. Looked up from germline, CDR1 is SGHRS and CDR2 is YFSETQ. There are 17 residues in the CDR3.

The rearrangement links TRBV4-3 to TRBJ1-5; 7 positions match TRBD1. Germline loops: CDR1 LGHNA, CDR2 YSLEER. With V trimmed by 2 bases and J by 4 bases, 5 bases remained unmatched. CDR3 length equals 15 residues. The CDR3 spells CASSQFPGGNQPQHF. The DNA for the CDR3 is TGCGCCAGCAGCCAATTTCCAGGGGGGAATCAGCCCCAGCATTTT.

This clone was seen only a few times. Written as DNA, the CDR3 is TGTGCCAGCAGCTTAGTTGTCGCAGATACGCAGTATTTT. Its protein is CASSLVVADTQYF. This chain connects TRBV7-6 to TRBJ2-3, with unresolved D. The CDR3 totals 13 residues. Trimming removed 1 base from V and 4 bases from J, with 6 bases in between. Looked up from germline, CDR1 is SGHVS and CDR2 is FNYEAQ.

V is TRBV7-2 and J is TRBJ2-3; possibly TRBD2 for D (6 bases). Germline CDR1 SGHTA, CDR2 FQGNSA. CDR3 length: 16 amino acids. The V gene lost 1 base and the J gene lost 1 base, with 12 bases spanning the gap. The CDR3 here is CASSLVVGGGTDTQYF. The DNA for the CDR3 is TGTGCCAGCAGCTTAGTCGTGGGAGGTGGCACAGATACGCAGTATTTT.

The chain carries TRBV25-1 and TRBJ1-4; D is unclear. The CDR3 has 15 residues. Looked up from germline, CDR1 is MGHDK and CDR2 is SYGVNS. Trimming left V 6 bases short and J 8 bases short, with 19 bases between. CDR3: CASSPEMAPGEKLFF. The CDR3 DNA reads TGTGCCAGCAGCCCCGAAATGGCACCTGGCGAAAAACTGTTTTTT.

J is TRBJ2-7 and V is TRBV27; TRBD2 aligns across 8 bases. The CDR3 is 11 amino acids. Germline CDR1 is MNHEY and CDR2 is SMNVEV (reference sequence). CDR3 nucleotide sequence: TGTGGAGTGGGACTAGAACCGCGGCAGTACTTC. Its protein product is CGVGLEPRQYF.

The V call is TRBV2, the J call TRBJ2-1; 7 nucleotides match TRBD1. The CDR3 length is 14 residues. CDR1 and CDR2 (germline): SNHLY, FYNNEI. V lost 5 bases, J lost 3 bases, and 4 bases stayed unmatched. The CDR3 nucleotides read TGTGCCAGCAGTACGGACAGGATCTACAATGAGCAGTTCTTC. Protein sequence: CASSTDRIYNEQFF.

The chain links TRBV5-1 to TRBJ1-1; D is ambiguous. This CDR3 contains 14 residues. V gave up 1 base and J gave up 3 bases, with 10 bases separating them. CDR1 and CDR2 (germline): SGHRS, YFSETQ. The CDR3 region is CASSLMEGDTEAFF. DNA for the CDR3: TGCGCCAGCAGCTTGATGGAGGGAGACACTGAAGCTTTCTTT.

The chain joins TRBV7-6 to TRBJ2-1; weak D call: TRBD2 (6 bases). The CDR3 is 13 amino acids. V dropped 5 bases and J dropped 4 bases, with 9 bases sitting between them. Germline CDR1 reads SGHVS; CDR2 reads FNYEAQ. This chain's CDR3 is CASSTGLYNEQFF. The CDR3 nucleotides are TGTGCCAGCAGCACAGGACTATACAATGAGCAGTTCTTC.

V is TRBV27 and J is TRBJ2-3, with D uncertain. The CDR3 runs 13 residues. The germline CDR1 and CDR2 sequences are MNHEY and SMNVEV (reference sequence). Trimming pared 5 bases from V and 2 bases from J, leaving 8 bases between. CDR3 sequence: CASSPQFTDTQYF. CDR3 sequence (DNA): TGTGCCAGCAGTCCGCAGTTCACAGATACGCAGTATTTT.

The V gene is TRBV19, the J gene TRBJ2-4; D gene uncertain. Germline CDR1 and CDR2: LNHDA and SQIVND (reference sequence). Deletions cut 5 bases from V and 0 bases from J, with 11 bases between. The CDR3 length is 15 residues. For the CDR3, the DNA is TGTGCCAGTAGTTCAGCGTACTTAGCCAAAAACATTCAGTACTTC. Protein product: CASSSAYLAKNIQYF.

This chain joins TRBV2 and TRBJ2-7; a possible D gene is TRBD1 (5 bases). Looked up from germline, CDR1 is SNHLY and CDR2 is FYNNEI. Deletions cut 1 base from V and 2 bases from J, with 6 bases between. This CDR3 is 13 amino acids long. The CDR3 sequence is CASSEGRAYEQYF. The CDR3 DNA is TGTGCCAGCAGTGAAGGCAGGGCCTACGAGCAGTACTTC.

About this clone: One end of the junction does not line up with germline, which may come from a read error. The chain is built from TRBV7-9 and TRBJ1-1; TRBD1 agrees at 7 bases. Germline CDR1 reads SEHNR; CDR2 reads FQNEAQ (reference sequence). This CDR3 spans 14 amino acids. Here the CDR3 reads CASSLASTGTEAFF. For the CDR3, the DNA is TGTGCCAGCAGCCTAGCCTCGACAGGGACTGAAGCTTTCTTT.

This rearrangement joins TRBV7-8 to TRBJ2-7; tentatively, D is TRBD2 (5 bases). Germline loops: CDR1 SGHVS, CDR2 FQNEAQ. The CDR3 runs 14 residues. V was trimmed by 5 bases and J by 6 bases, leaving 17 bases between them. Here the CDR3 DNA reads TGTGCCAGCAGCCACGGACTGGGCCGCACCGAGCAGTACTTC. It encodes CASSHGLGRTEQYF.

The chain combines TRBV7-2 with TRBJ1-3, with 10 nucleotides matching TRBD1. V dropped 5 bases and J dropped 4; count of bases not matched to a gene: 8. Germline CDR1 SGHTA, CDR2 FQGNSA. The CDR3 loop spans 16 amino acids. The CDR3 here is CASSIRTGGYGNTIYF. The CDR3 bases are TGTGCCAGCAGCATCAGGACAGGGGGGTACGGAAACACCATATATTTT. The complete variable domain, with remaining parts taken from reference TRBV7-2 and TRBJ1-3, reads GAGVSQSPSNKVTEKGKDVELRCDPISGHTALYWYRQSLGQGLEFLIYFQGNSAPDKSGLPSDRFSAERTGGSVSTLTIQRTQQEDSAVYLCASSIRTGGYGNTIYFGEGSWLTVV.